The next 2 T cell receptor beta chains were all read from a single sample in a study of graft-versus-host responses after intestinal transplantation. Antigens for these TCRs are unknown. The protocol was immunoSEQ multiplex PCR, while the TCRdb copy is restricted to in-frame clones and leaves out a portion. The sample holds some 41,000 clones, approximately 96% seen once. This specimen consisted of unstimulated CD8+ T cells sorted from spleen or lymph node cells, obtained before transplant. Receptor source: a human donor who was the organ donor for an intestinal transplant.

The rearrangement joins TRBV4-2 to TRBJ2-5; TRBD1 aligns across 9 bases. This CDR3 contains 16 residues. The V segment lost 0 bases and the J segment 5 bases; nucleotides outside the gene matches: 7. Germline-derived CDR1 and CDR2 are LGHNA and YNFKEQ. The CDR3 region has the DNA TGTGCCAGCAGCCAAGATGGGACAGGGAGGAGTGAGACCCAGTACTTC. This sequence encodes CASSQDGTGRSETQYF.

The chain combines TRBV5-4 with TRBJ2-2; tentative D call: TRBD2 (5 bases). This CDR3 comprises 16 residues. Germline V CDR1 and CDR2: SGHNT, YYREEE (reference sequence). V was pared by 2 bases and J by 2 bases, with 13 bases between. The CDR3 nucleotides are TGTGCCAGCAGCTTTGAAGTACGGGGAAACACCGGGGAGCTGTTTTTT. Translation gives CASSFEVRGNTGELFF. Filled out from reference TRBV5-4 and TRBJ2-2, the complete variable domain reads ETGVTQSPTHLIKTRGQQVTLRCSSQSGHNTVSWYQQALGQGPQFIFQYYREEENGRGNFPPRFSGLQFPNYSSELNVNALELDDSALYLCASSFEVRGNTGELFFGEGSRLTVL.